This TCR beta chain was documented in a study of human T cells and chemical hapten exposure. CDR3 length: 13 amino acids. Trimming took 3 bases from V and 4 from J, leaving 13 bases between them. The germline V gene has CDR1 DFQATT and CDR2 SNEGSKA (reference sequence). Time point noted: patch test 2, 6 weeks after DPC sensitization. As for treatment: therapeutic diphenylcyclopropenone sensitization with weekly scalp DPC. Using its own MiXCR run on the RACE reads, TCRdb lists one record per CDR3 protein. The table has 100,000 or so distinct CDR3 sequences, roughly 11% seen once; the top ten hold 2.2%.

The material sequenced was whole blood, taken in connection with sensitization to the hapten diphenylcyclopropenone (DPC). The clonotype was recovered from a man between 40 and 49 years old with alopecia areata. Some clones in this sample may be carry-over from other donors' samples. This rearrangement joins TRBV20-1 to TRBJ2-7; D may be TRBD2 (5 bases). The CDR3 DNA follows: TGCAGTGCTAGCCGGGGAAAAGCATACGAGCAGTACTTC. Its protein is CSASRGKAYEQYF.